This T cell receptor (beta chain) is drawn from a study of blood T cell repertoires in COVID-19. In germline, CDR1 is MNHNY, CDR2 SVGAGI (reference sequence). Trimming left V 5 bases short and J 7 bases short, with 26 bases between. This CDR3 region has 17 residues. Sequencing was performed with immunoSEQ multiplex PCR; in TCRdb, only in-frame clones are kept and a portion is missing. In the table there are around 430,000 clones, just under 90% of which are singletons. Cohorts were determined from participant-reported clinical history. Recovered Cohort 3 donors showed two negative PCRs, clearance, or symptom resolution.

This rearrangement joins TRBV6-6 to TRBJ1-1; possibly TRBD1 for D (6 bases). The TCR sequence derives from a woman aged 50 to 65 who had recovered from COVID-19. The material sequenced was PBMCs or T cells enriched from blood (not recorded which). This CDR3 is CASSRRWGKGHNFEAFF. The CDR3 DNA sequence: TGTGCCAGCAGTCGTCGGTGGGGAAAGGGACATAATTTTGAAGCTTTCTTT.